This TCR beta chain derives from a study of shared clonotypes between healthy human individuals. This clone has only one observation. Measured with immunoSEQ multiplex PCR; TCRdb has only the in-frame clones, and not every one. The table has 800,000 to 1,200,000 clones, approximately 80% seen once; the top ten hold approximately 0.56%. Germline trimming cut 2 bases from V and 4 bases from J; bases unmatched to any gene: 4. This CDR3 spans 14 amino acids. CDR1 and CDR2 from the germline V gene are GTSNPN and SVGIG (reference sequence). The chain carries TRBV30 and TRBJ1-5; TRBD1 aligns across 8 bases. The material sequenced was memory CD4+ T cells from PBMCs. Subset described: CD45RA-negative fraction. The sequence came from a man between 18 and 29 years old in good health. Some clones in this sample may be carry-over from other donors' samples. The chain's CDR3 is CAWSRNRGNQPQHF. CDR3 sequence (DNA): TGTGCCTGGAGTCGAAACAGGGGGAATCAGCCCCAGCATTTT.